The clone carrying this TCR beta chain was detected ten times or more. Its specificity is unknown. This sample stems from a study of T cell repertoires in cytomegalovirus infection. Study at large: Evidence of both CMV infection and a matching HLA type came from public TCR beta signatures. Findings and limits, study-wide: Ex vivo responses were dominated by HLA-C-restricted CMV-specific TCR beta clonotypes. There were carriers of CMV plus the relevant HLA, and cumulative public TCR beta family frequency identified them.

Trimming at V came to 9 bases and at J to 6 bases, leaving 11 bases not matched to a gene. Germline CDR1 is LNHDA and CDR2 is SQIVND (reference sequence). The CDR3 extends over 15 amino acids. A single record per CDR3 protein comes from TCRdb applying MiXCR to the reads. The sample has 210,000 or so distinct CDR3 sequences, around 6.2% seen once; the top ten hold about 6.3%. The sequenced sample was PBMCs. This TCR came from a human donor in good health (CMV status not recorded). Some clones in this sample may be carry-over from other donors' samples. This rearrangement joins TRBV19 to TRBJ1-4; 9 nucleotides align to TRBD1. CDR3 region: CASQSQGAADEKLFF. CDR3 DNA: TGTGCCAGCCAATCACAGGGGGCGGCGGATGAAAAACTGTTTTTT.